Each of the 22 T cell receptor beta chains below was sequenced from the same sample in a study of blood T cell repertoires in COVID-19. Sequenced by immunoSEQ multiplex PCR; TCRdb stores in-frame clones only, minus some. The data show about 240,000 clones, approximately 78% seen once. Sequencing used peripheral blood. These receptors were obtained from a woman aged 55-70 years with active or convalescent COVID-19.

The chain carries TRBV7-6 and TRBJ1-1; D is undetermined. Trimming took off 3 bases at V and 1 base at J, with 6 bases between the two ends. The length of the CDR3 is 13 residues. CDR1 SGHVS and CDR2 FNYEAQ come from the germline V gene. The CDR3 region is CASSFTRNTEAFF. The CDR3 DNA reads TGTGCCAGCAGCTTTACAAGGAACACTGAAGCTTTCTTT.

This sequence joins TRBV9 and TRBJ2-1; perhaps TRBD1 as D (5 bases). The germline V and J ends were trimmed by 0 bases and 0 bases, with 10 bases remaining between them. The CDR3 sequence is 16 residues long. Germline CDR1 reads SGDLS; CDR2 reads YYNGEE. CDR3: CASSVDAQDSYNEQFF. The CDR3 nucleotides are TGTGCCAGCAGCGTAGACGCACAGGACTCCTACAATGAGCAGTTCTTC.

This chain connects TRBV5-6 to TRBJ1-3, with D perhaps TRBD1 (6 bases). Trimming stripped 0 bases from V and 4 bases from J, with 8 bases between. The CDR3 loop spans 14 amino acids. Germline lookup yields CDR1 SGHDT and CDR2 YYEEEE. The CDR3 protein is CASSLGRGGNTIYF. For the CDR3, the DNA is TGTGCCAGCAGCTTGGGCAGGGGAGGAAACACCATATATTTT.

In this sample, this clone turned up a few times. The rearrangement uses TRBV4-1 and TRBJ2-7; TRBD1 matches at 8 bases. The CDR3 has 18 amino acids. In germline, CDR1 is MGHRA, CDR2 YSYEKL. J lost 0 bases, V lost 0 bases, and 10 bases had no gene match. CDR3 in amino acids: CASSQDGGAGGDSYEQYF. The CDR3 nucleotides are TGCGCCAGCAGCCAAGATGGGGGAGCAGGGGGCGACTCCTACGAGCAGTACTTC.

This chain connects TRBV18 to TRBJ1-5; weak D call: TRBD1 (5 bases). CDR3 length: 15 amino acids. V lost 6 bases to trimming and J lost 0 bases, with 12 bases between them. Germline V gene lookup returns CDR1 KGHSH and CDR2 LQKENI. In DNA form, the CDR3 reads TGTGCCAGCTCCCTGCGGGGGACTAGCAATCAGCCCCAGCATTTT. Amino acids: CASSLRGTSNQPQHF.

This rearrangement joins TRBV6-1 to TRBJ1-5, with a weak D call TRBD1 (6 bases). V dropped 1 base and J dropped 1 base, with 14 bases sitting between them. CDR3 length: 17 residues. CDR1 and CDR2 from the germline V gene are MNHNS and SASEGT. CDR3 protein: CASSEGPTGGSNQPQHF. CDR3 in DNA: TGTGCCAGCAGTGAAGGACCGACAGGCGGGAGCAATCAGCCCCAGCATTTT.

The chain carries TRBV10-1 and TRBJ2-7; TRBD1 agrees at 10 bases. The CDR3 length is 14 residues. CDR1 and CDR2 (germline): WNHNN, SYGVQD (reference sequence). Unmatched junction bases numbered 6, after V lost 6 bases and J lost 4 bases. The CDR3 DNA follows: TGCGCCAGCAGCCGCCGGGACAGGGGATACGAGCAGTACTTC. Its protein is CASSRRDRGYEQYF.

The chain couples TRBV5-5 to TRBJ2-7; the match to TRBD2 covers 11 bases. V shed 0 bases, J shed 0 bases, and the junction held 2 bases outside the gene matches. Germline values: CDR1 SGHKS, CDR2 YYEKEE (reference sequence). This CDR3 comprises 16 residues. In DNA, the CDR3 is TGTGCCAGCAGCTTGGGACTAGCGGGACCCTCCTACGAGCAGTACTTC. Translated: CASSLGLAGPSYEQYF.

The chain joins TRBV4-1 to TRBJ1-2; D unclear. Trimming shortened V by 0 bases and J by 0 bases, and 8 bases separated the two germline ends. Germline V gene data show CDR1 as MGHRA and CDR2 as YSYEKL. There are 15 residues in the CDR3. The chain's CDR3 is CASSQDAGSNYGYTF. The CDR3 region has the DNA TGCGCCAGCAGCCAAGACGCGGGCTCTAACTATGGCTACACCTTC.

The genes are TRBV27 and TRBJ2-7; 7 nucleotides line up with TRBD1. CDR1 MNHEY and CDR2 SMNVEV come from the germline V gene (reference sequence). The CDR3 is made up of 15 amino acids. The CDR3 sequence: CPSLRSQGRTYEQYF. In DNA form, the CDR3 reads TGTCCTTCTCTACGGTCACAGGGGCGCACCTACGAGCAGTACTTC.

The chain links TRBV9 to TRBJ1-4, with 9 nucleotides matching TRBD1. Germline V lookup: CDR1 SGDLS, CDR2 YYNGEE. Trimming at V came to 4 bases and at J to 5 bases, leaving 3 bases not matched to a gene. The CDR3 contains 14 residues. CDR3 sequence: CASSRQGGNEKLFF. For the CDR3, the DNA is TGTGCCAGCAGCCGACAGGGGGGGAATGAAAAACTGTTTTTT.

CDR3 DNA sequence: TGTGCCAGCAGGACGGGACAGGGGTTAGAAAAACTGTTTTTT. It codes for CASRTGQGLEKLFF. The chain joins TRBV2 to TRBJ1-4, with 10 nucleotides matching TRBD1. Trimming removed 6 bases from V and 8 bases from J; junction bases left unmatched: 6. Germline CDR1 reads SNHLY; CDR2 reads FYNNEI. The CDR3 runs 14 residues.

In its sample, this clone was seen a few times. This chain uses TRBV11-3 with TRBJ2-3; D is unclear. V lost 4 bases, J lost 6 bases, and 8 bases lay in between. From germline, CDR1 is SGHNT and CDR2 YENEEA. The CDR3 length is 12 residues. The CDR3 coding sequence is TGTGCCAGCAGCTCCGATGCGGATACGCAGTATTTT. Amino acids: CASSSDADTQYF.

The genes are TRBV14 and TRBJ1-2, with D hard to call. Deletions cut 0 bases from V and 7 bases from J, with 9 bases between. Per germline, CDR1 SGHDN and CDR2 FVKESK. The CDR3 is made up of 13 amino acids. The CDR3 coding sequence is TGTGCCAGCAGCCAAGATCCAACGGGTGGCTACACCTTC. Residues: CASSQDPTGGYTF.

The chain employs TRBV5-1 and TRBJ1-2, with TRBD1 matching over 9 bases. Germline V gene data show CDR1 as SGHRS and CDR2 as YFSETQ. V lost 7 bases, J lost 1 base, and 5 bases stayed unmatched. This CDR3 has 14 amino acids. Here the CDR3 DNA reads TGCGCCAGCTCGACAGGGGGAAATAACTATGGCTACACCTTC. Translating it yields CASSTGGNNYGYTF.

This chain connects TRBV18 to TRBJ1-2, with 9 positions matching TRBD1. CDR3 length equals 15 residues. Per the germline V gene, CDR1 is KGHSH and CDR2 is LQKENI. V shed 4 bases, J shed 4 bases, and the junction held 7 bases outside the gene matches. In DNA form, the CDR3 reads TGTGCCAGCTCACTACAGGGACAGGGAGGCTATGGCTACACCTTC. Protein product: CASSLQGQGGYGYTF.

This CDR3 reads CASSGRINQPQHF. In DNA form, the CDR3 reads TGTGCCAGCAGTGGCAGGATTAATCAGCCCCAGCATTTT. The J gene is TRBJ1-5, the V gene TRBV2, with D hard to call. The germline V and J ends were trimmed by 4 bases and 4 bases, with 8 bases remaining between them. The CDR3 spans 13 residues. Germline-derived CDR1 and CDR2 are SNHLY and FYNNEI.

The V and J genes are TRBV6-1 and TRBJ1-5; D is perhaps TRBD1 (6 bases). This CDR3 has 15 amino acids. Per the germline V gene, CDR1 is MNHNS and CDR2 is SASEGT. Trimming removed 0 bases from V and 4 bases from J, with 10 bases in between. CDR3 nucleotides: TGTGCCAGCAGTGAAGCGGGACAAATTAATCAGCCCCAGCATTTT. This translates into CASSEAGQINQPQHF.

CDR3 DNA sequence: TGTGCCAGCAGCTTAATGCCTGGGGGCCCTCAGCATTTT. Protein: CASSLMPGGPQHF. This chain links TRBV7-9 with TRBJ1-5; perhaps TRBD1 as D (6 bases). V lost 2 bases to trimming and J lost 13 bases, with 15 bases between them. Germline V gives CDR1 SEHNR, CDR2 FQNEAQ (reference sequence). There are 13 residues in the CDR3.

This clone was seen a handful of times. This chain joins TRBV5-1 and TRBJ1-3; no definite D call. There are 16 residues in the CDR3. V lost 4 bases, J lost 0 bases, and 14 bases lay in between. Germline values: CDR1 SGHRS, CDR2 YFSETQ. The CDR3 reads CASSPTAGSSGNTIYF. Here the CDR3 DNA reads TGCGCCAGCAGCCCAACCGCCGGGAGCTCTGGAAACACCATATATTTT.

This clone was seen only a few times. The chain combines TRBV3-1 (or the pseudogene TRBV3-2) with TRBJ2-5; D gene uncertain. The V gene's germline CDR1 is LGHDT and CDR2 YNNKEL (reference sequence). V was cut by 3 bases and J by 5 bases, with 10 bases left in between. This CDR3 has 13 residues. The CDR3 loop is CASSQERKETQYF. The CDR3 nucleotides read TGTGCCAGCAGCCAGGAGCGTAAGGAGACCCAGTACTTC.

This clone was counted a few times. DNA of the CDR3: TGCGCCAGCAGGGCAGGGGGATCTAATGAAAAACTGTTTTTT. Its protein is CASRAGGSNEKLFF. V gene TRBV5-1 combines with J gene TRBJ1-4; TRBD1 agrees at 7 bases. CDR3 size: 14 residues. V shed 5 bases, J shed 3 bases, and the junction held 4 bases outside the gene matches. The germline V gene encodes CDR1 SGHRS and CDR2 YFSETQ.